This T cell receptor (beta chain) was profiled in a study of CD8+CD57+ T cells in acquired aplastic anemia. Study at large: Across the sorted CD4+ and CD8+ cells, DNA amounts averaged about 3.1 ug. Study-level findings and limits: Patients and controls shared under 35 CD8+ CDR3 sequences, highly expressed in patients.

This clonotype came up a few times. Antigen unknown. A read error is possible here, since a much larger clone lies one base away. The limits of the CDR3 on the DNA are not certain, so only TCRdb's listed CDR3 is given. It was patients with CD8+CD57+ cell expansion by flow cytometry who were chosen for sequencing. The enrolled patients all had severe acquired aplastic anemia. Receipt of therapy had not occurred in any patient by the time of blood sampling. The CDR3 totals 14 residues, both ends included. Germline values: CDR1 SNHLY, CDR2 FYNNEI. Genomic DNA templated the TCR beta VDJ and CDR3 profiling. Using its own MiXCR run on the reads, TCRdb lists one record per CDR3 protein. The sample includes around 500,000 distinct CDR3 sequences, more than 25% of them seen just once.

The chain couples TRBV2 to TRBJ1-2. The receptor comes from a human donor with aplastic anemia. Sequenced material: sorted CD4+, CD8+, or CD8+CD57+ T cells (not recorded which) from PBMCs. Here the CDR3 reads CASSVGGGNYGHTF.